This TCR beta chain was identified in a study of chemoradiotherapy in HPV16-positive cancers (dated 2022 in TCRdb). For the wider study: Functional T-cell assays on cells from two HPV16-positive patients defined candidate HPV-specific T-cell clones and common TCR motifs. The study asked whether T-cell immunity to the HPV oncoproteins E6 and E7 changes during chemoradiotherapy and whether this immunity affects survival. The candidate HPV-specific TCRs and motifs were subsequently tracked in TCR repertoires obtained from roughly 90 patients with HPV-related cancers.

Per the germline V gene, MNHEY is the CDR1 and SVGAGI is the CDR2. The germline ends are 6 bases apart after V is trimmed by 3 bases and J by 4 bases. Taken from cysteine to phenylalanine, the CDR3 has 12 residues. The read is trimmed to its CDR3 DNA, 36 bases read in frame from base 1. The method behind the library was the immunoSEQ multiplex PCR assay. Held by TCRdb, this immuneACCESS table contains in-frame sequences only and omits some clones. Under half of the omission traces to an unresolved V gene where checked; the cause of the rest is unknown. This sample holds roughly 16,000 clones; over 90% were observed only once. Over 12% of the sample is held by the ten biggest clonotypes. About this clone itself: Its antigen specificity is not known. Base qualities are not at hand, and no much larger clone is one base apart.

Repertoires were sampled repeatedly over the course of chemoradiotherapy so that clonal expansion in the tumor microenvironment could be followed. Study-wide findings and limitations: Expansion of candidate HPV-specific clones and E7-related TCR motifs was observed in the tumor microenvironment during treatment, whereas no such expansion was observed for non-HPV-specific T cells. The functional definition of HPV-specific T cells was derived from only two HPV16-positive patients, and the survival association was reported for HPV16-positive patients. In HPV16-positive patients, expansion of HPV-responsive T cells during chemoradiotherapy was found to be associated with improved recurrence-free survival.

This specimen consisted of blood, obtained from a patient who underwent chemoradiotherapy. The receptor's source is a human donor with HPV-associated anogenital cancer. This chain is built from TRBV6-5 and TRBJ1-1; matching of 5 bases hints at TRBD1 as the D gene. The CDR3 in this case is CASSYGATEAFF. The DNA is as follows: TGTGCCAGCAGTTATGGGGCCACTGAAGCTTTCTTT.